This is a list of T cell receptor beta chains from one sample in a study of cytomegalovirus exposure and HLA in healthy donors. Some clones are missing from TCRdb's copy, which holds only in-frame ones; the method was immunoSEQ multiplex PCR. This table has around 150,000 clones, 60% to 80% appearing once. The sample consisted of PBMCs. The receptors shown here come from a man between 25 and 39 years old in good health and CMV-seropositive. The CDR3 runs from the conserved cysteine through the conserved F or W. A D gene is named only where the DNA matches it firmly.

D gene	V gene	CDR3 protein
TRBD1	TRBV19	CASRRDRGGREAFF
TRBD1	TRBV7-2	CASSLPDRGSYNSPLHF
.	TRBV11-2	CASSSTGSPSNQPQHF
.	TRBV6-5	CASSYRTPGGTIYF
.	TRBV27	CASRGEVDQPQHF
.	TRBV7-9	CASSPSENTGELFF
TRBD2	TRBV7-9	CASSGRGSSYNEQFF
.	TRBV18	CASSPGLSADTQYF
TRBD2	TRBV30	CAWSVLSGGRATDTQYF
TRBD2	TRBV27	CASSLRSSGGEGRGTQYF
.	TRBV4-3	CASSRAATAGELFF
TRBD1	TRBV27	CASSWDRENTEAFF
TRBD1	TRBV18	CASSPRTGADWGYTF
.	TRBV5-1	CASSLGQVYNEQFF
TRBD2	TRBV7-8	CASSLGASGGAQETQYF
TRBD2	TRBV5-6	CASSLVAGGTGELFF
TRBD2	TRBV5-4	CASSSTSGGRTDTQYF
.	TRBV7-9	CASSPTLTPYTEAFF
.	TRBV30	CAWSVGIQETQYF
.	TRBV30	CAWSVTPMNTEAFF
.	TRBV10-3	CAIRGVLIDGYTF
.	TRBV15	CATSRGGLGVYGYTF
TRBD1	TRBV6-6	CASSYRPGQPHQPQHF
TRBD2	TRBV5-6	CASSLGGTSGGTDTQYF
.	TRBV7-9	CASSLWSGNGGTDTQYF
.	TRBV6-1	CATFPEWGVVGYTF
.	TRBV5-1	CASSFGQQNTGELFF
.	TRBV4-2	CASSQDVYGYTF
.	TRBV18	CASSPPEGYYTEAFF
.	TRBV15	CATSRDLPHEQFF
.	TRBV6-1	CASSTTTLMDSPLHF